These T cell receptor beta chains were read from a single sample in a study of blood T cells in healthy people across ages. One entry per CDR3 protein results from TCRdb running MiXCR on the 5' RACE reads. This sample has under 950,000 distinct CDR3 sequences, with over 20% found just once. Sequencing used blood. These receptors were taken from a man between 65 and 85 years old in good health. Both conserved end residues are part of each CDR3.

v_gene,CDR3aa
TRBV2,CASVGQVIEQFF
TRBV7-8,CASSSNSWGGF
TRBV6-6,CASNRDGGANQPQHF
TRBV28,CATRLTFEQYF
TRBV2,CASNQTPPGQGGAFF
TRBV4-2,CASSQDGRAGELFF
TRBV18,CASSPPGSRGYTF
TRBV20-1,CSTRPAGVGNYNEQFF
TRBV5-5,CASSGGSSLGAEAFF
TRBV4-1,CASSQVSRGVEQYF
TRBV7-8,CASSLERGPAGGPGNEQFF
TRBV7-9,CASSLVVASGTNTQYF
TRBV25-1,CASSEYGDRREQYF
TRBV6-6,CASSYSGVGERGYTF
TRBV10-3,CAISESQGGRNYEQYF
TRBV20-1,CSYSSPNEQFF
TRBV7-2,CASSWGLPGGLDTQYF
TRBV28,CASSRASGEIYEQYF
TRBV20-1,CSAVPTRGADTQYF
TRBV3-1,CASSHPNTSGTTNRAQYF
TRBV12-3/TRBV12-4,CASSLRGGAGDTQYF
TRBV10-3,CAIRRRNTDTQYF
TRBV4-1,CASSQSTGTISYEQYF
TRBV27,CASSPWRAGALTDTQYF
TRBV7-9,CASSLYKSGANVLTF
TRBV5-8,CASSLKTGLDEQYF
TRBV12-3/TRBV12-4,CASSFRTGPRRSYNEQFF
TRBV7-9,CASSALGVYGYTF
TRBV27,CASSLQGLAGSTYNEQFF
TRBV12-3/TRBV12-4,CASSLGGKRSPLHF
TRBV4-2,CASSHSDRGRLDEQYF
TRBV5-4,CASSPRTPPGNEQFF
TRBV7-9,CASSPPGGFEAFF
TRBV28,CASSSPGAGGMNTEAFF
TRBV12-3/TRBV12-4,CASSLGLAERTGELFF
TRBV29-1,CSVVRVGSKNIQYF
TRBV4-2,CASSQDTTGRGYGYTF
TRBV7-2,CASSPETVYNSPLHF
TRBV4-2,CASSQVGGNNYNEQFF